This T cell receptor beta chain was recorded in a study of T cell responses to AZD1222 COVID-19 vaccine. Using immunoSEQ multiplex PCR, the repertoire was profiled, and TCRdb retains in-frame clones only, with some absent. The sample contains 65,000 to 85,000 clones, approximately 81% of which appear only once. CDR1 and CDR2 (germline): KGHDR, SFDVKD. V dropped 5 bases and J dropped 5 bases, with 10 bases sitting between them. This CDR3 spans 13 amino acids. The clonotype comes from an adult in good health. The chain couples TRBV24-1 to TRBJ2-3; unclear D gene. The source was peripheral blood, collected on day 0 of AZD1222 vaccination. CDR3: CATSASGKDTQYF. CDR3 in DNA: TGTGCCACCAGTGCTAGTGGGAAAGATACGCAGTATTTT.